A selection of T cell receptor beta chains follows, all from one sample in a study of blood T cell repertoires in COVID-19. Clones were read by immunoSEQ multiplex PCR, and TCRdb kept only the in-frame ones, dropping some. The repertoire has about 220,000 clones, 82% of them found once; the top ten carry approximately 4.5%. Sequenced input: peripheral blood. Source of these receptors: a woman in her sixties or seventies with acute or convalescent COVID-19. The CDR3 runs from the conserved cysteine through the conserved F or W. D genes are given only for firm matches. The listing skips clone size in some rows; elsewhere it reads once, few, many or a size class.

>TRBV28|-|-|TRBJ1-1
CASTPLEGAFF
TGTGCCAGCACACCCCTCGAGGGAGCTTTCTTT
>TRBV7-7|-|-|TRBJ1-4
CASSPGLGTNEKLFF
TGTGCCAGCAGCCCAGGCTTGGGCACTAATGAAAAACTGTTTTTT
>TRBV3-1/TRBV3-2|TRBD1|-|TRBJ1-5
CASSLTASRGYSNQPQHF
TGTGCCAGCAGCCTTACCGCCTCCAGGGGGTATTCCAATCAGCCCCAGCATTTT
>TRBV7-9|-|-|TRBJ1-1
CASSLAIGRNTEAFF
TGTGCCAGCAGCTTAGCTATTGGGAGGAACACTGAAGCTTTCTTT
>TRBV18|-|-|TRBJ2-3
CASSLTGPASTDTQYF
TGTGCCAGCTCACTGACAGGACCGGCTAGCACAGATACGCAGTATTTT
>TRBV7-8|-|-|TRBJ2-1
CASGQAGNEQFF
TGTGCCAGCGGGCAGGCAGGCAATGAGCAGTTCTTC
>TRBV10-3|-|-|TRBJ1-1
CAISSVPNTEAFF
TGTGCCATCAGTTCGGTCCCGAACACTGAAGCTTTCTTT
>TRBV7-2|-|-|TRBJ1-1
CASSLVARVGTEAFF
TGTGCCAGCAGCTTAGTGGCCAGGGTGGGCACTGAAGCTTTCTTT
>TRBV7-2|-|-|TRBJ1-2
CASSLDAFSAGLLYGYTF
TGTGCCAGCAGCTTAGATGCATTTTCGGCAGGACTTTTGTACGGCTACACCTTC
>TRBV19|TRBD1|-|TRBJ1-1
CASSISGTGGPEAFF
TGTGCCAGTAGTATCTCCGGGACAGGGGGCCCTGAAGCTTTCTTT
>TRBV19|-|-|TRBJ2-7
CASSDRHGGYEQYF
TGTGCCAGTAGCGACCGACACGGGGGCTACGAGCAGTACTTC
>TRBV3-1/TRBV3-2|TRBD2|-|TRBJ2-7
CASSQSSGGNEQYF
TGTGCCAGCAGCCAATCCAGCGGGGGGAACGAGCAGTACTTC
>TRBV11-2|TRBD2|-|TRBJ2-3
CASSTRLAASTDTQYF
TGTGCCAGCAGCACCCGACTAGCGGCTAGCACAGATACGCAGTATTTT
>TRBV2|-|-|TRBJ1-3
CASSQGDGNTIYF
TGTGCCAGCAGTCAGGGTGACGGAAACACCATATATTTT
>TRBV5-1|TRBD2|-|TRBJ2-1
CASSSSGGGYNEQFF
TGCGCCAGCAGCTCGAGCGGGGGGGGCTACAATGAGCAGTTCTTC
>TRBV15|-|once|TRBJ1-2
CATSRDLEQGGGYTF
TGTGCCACCAGCAGAGATCTCGAACAGGGTGGTGGCTACACCTTC
>TRBV5-6|-|few|TRBJ2-7
CASSLAGEQYF
TGTGCCAGCAGCTTGGCAGGCGAGCAGTACTTC
>TRBV28|-|-|TRBJ1-6
CASSTTSSYNSPLHF
TGTGCCAGCAGTACCACTAGCTCCTATAATTCACCCCTCCACTTT
>TRBV6-6|-|-|TRBJ1-4
CASSYPLRDIKAKLFF
TGTGCCAGCAGTTACCCCCTACGGGACATTAAAGCAAAACTGTTTTTT
>TRBV19|TRBD1|-|TRBJ1-1
CASSRTGVETEAFF
TGTGCCAGTAGTCGGACAGGGGTTGAAACTGAAGCTTTCTTT
>TRBV7-2|TRBD2|-|TRBJ2-3
CASSTGTSGSTDTQYF
TGTGCCAGCAGCACCGGGACTAGCGGGAGCACAGATACGCAGTATTTT
>TRBV7-8|-|few|TRBJ2-1
CASSPRGYNEQFF
TGTGCCAGCAGCCCTCGGGGCTACAATGAGCAGTTCTTC